The present entry profiles one T cell receptor beta chain with its context. This entry belongs to a study of shared clonotypes between healthy human individuals. Trimming removed 0 bases from V and 8 bases from J, with 16 bases in between. The CDR3 totals 15 residues. Germline CDR1 and CDR2: MNHEY and SVGAGI. The repertoire was sequenced with immunoSEQ multiplex PCR; TCRdb's copy has only in-frame clones and lacks some. The sample contains about 2.3 million clones, approximately 93% of which appear only once. Sequences were obtained from naive CD4+ T cells from PBMCs. As for subset: CD45RA+ positively selected. This clonotype was obtained from a man aged 18 to 29 in good health. Some clones in this sample may be carry-over from other donors' samples. The chain joins TRBV6-5 to TRBJ1-2; D may be TRBD1 (5 bases). CDR3 residues: CASSYSAGPWEGYTF. The CDR3 bases are TGTGCCAGCAGTTACTCGGCAGGGCCTTGGGAAGGCTACACCTTC.